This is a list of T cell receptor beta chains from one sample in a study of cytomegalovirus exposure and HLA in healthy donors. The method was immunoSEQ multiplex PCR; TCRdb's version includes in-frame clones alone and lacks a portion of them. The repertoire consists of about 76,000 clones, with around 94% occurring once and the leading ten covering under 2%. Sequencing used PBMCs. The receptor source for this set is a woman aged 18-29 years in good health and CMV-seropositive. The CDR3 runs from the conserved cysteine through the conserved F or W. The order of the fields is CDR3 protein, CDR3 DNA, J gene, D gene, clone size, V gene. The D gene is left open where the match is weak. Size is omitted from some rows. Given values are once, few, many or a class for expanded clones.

CASSFQGELFF TGCGCCAGCAGCTTCCAGGGGGAGCTGTTTTTT TRBJ2-2 NA NA TRBV5-1
CASSQFRDTHEQYF TGCGCCAGCAGCCAGTTCCGGGACACCCACGAGCAGTACTTC TRBJ2-7 NA NA TRBV4-1
CASSYRTGGAGNIQYF TGTGCCAGCAGCTATCGGACAGGGGGCGCAGGAAACATTCAGTACTTC TRBJ2-4 TRBD1 NA TRBV11-1
CASSQGRAGSSYEQYF TGCGCCAGCAGCCAAGGGCGGGCGGGGAGCTCCTACGAGCAGTACTTC TRBJ2-7 NA once TRBV4-1
CATSAGTSYGYTF TGTGCCACCAGCGCCGGGACTTCTTATGGCTACACCTTC TRBJ1-2 NA NA TRBV15
CASSATGQGAEKLFF TGCGCCAGCAGCGCCACAGGGCAGGGGGCTGAAAAACTGTTTTTT TRBJ1-4 TRBD1 NA TRBV5-1
CAWTKGQGQGYTF TGTGCCTGGACCAAAGGACAGGGTCAAGGCTACACCTTC TRBJ1-2 TRBD1 NA TRBV30
CATSRDPGQGSRQPQHF TGTGCCACCAGCAGAGATCCGGGACAGGGGTCACGACAGCCCCAGCATTTT TRBJ1-5 TRBD1 once TRBV15
CASSLDPPQDEKLFF TGTGCCAGCAGCTTAGATCCCCCCCAGGATGAAAAACTGTTTTTT TRBJ1-4 NA NA TRBV7-4
CASSPWTGGDTQYF TGTGCCAGTAGTCCTTGGACAGGGGGAGATACGCAGTATTTT TRBJ2-3 TRBD1 NA TRBV19
CAWRKGAGGYTF TGTGCCTGGAGAAAGGGGGCAGGGGGCTACACCTTC TRBJ1-2 TRBD1 NA TRBV30
CASKGQGAWTDTQYF TGTGCCAGTAAAGGACAGGGGGCTTGGACAGATACGCAGTATTTT TRBJ2-3 TRBD1 NA TRBV19
CASKRDREIYGYTF TGCGCCAGCAAGAGGGACAGGGAAATCTATGGCTACACCTTC TRBJ1-2 TRBD1 NA TRBV5-1
CASSLRQEETQYF TGTGCCAGCAGCTTGAGACAGGAAGAGACCCAGTACTTC TRBJ2-5 NA once TRBV5-8
CASSQDLASNYGYTF TGTGCCAGCAGCCAGGACCTAGCCAGCAACTATGGCTACACCTTC TRBJ1-2 NA NA TRBV5-4
CASRTYAESNYGYTF TGTGCCAGCAGGACTTACGCAGAATCTAACTATGGCTACACCTTC TRBJ1-2 NA NA TRBV27
CASRGTVVQPQHF TGTGCCAGCAGAGGGACAGTGGTTCAGCCCCAGCATTTT TRBJ1-5 TRBD1 NA TRBV2
CASSRVTSGRGGGTDTQYF TGCGCCAGCAGCAGGGTGACTAGCGGGAGGGGAGGCGGCACAGATACGCAGTATTTT TRBJ2-3 TRBD2 NA TRBV5-1
CAWLILRDRIYNEQFF TGTGCCTGGCTAATTCTCCGGGACAGGATCTACAATGAGCAGTTCTTC TRBJ2-1 TRBD1 NA TRBV30
CASSPTGTGANYGYTF TGTGCCAGCTCACCAACCGGGACAGGGGCCAACTATGGCTACACCTTC TRBJ1-2 TRBD1 once TRBV18